The 32 T cell receptor beta chains given below trace back to one sample, sequenced in a study of T cell changes during pregnancy in multiple sclerosis. Profiled with immunoSEQ multiplex PCR; TCRdb holds only in-frame clones, not every one. The table has 35,000 or so clones, 90% to 95% seen once; the top ten hold 0.4% to 0.5%. The sample here was CD4+ T cells from peripheral blood mononuclear cells, taken after pregnancy. All receptors derive from a female donor with multiple sclerosis, enrolled in a pregnancy study.

V and J are TRBV7-9 and TRBJ1-2; D gene unclear. The ends were cut back, 1 base at V and 4 bases at J, with 7 bases in the middle. Germline V gene lookup returns CDR1 SEHNR and CDR2 FQNEAQ (reference sequence). The CDR3 has 13 amino acids. The CDR3 nucleotides read TGTGCCAGCAGCTTAGACCGGTTCTATGGCTACACCTTC. This translates into CASSLDRFYGYTF.

This clone was observed a single time. The chain joins TRBV28 to TRBJ2-7; D perhaps matches TRBD2 (6 bases). V lost 5 bases, J lost 1 base, and 12 bases lay in between. Germline V gives CDR1 MDHEN, CDR2 SYDVKM. The CDR3 spans 14 residues. This CDR3 is CASSRTSSSYEQYF. The DNA of the CDR3 is TGTGCCAGCAGTAGAACTAGCAGTTCCTACGAGCAGTACTTC.

The chain joins TRBV20-1 to TRBJ1-1, with D unclear. In germline, CDR1 is DFQATT, CDR2 SNEGSKA (reference sequence). V shed 1 base and J shed 5 bases, with 5 bases lying between them. This CDR3 contains 11 residues. Here the CDR3 reads CSARGQTEAFF. The CDR3 coding sequence is TGCAGTGCTAGAGGTCAGACTGAAGCTTTCTTT.

V is TRBV2 and J is TRBJ2-2; a weak D match, TRBD2 (6 bases). V lost 8 bases and J 6 bases, leaving 19 bases between the germline ends. Germline V gene lookup returns CDR1 SNHLY and CDR2 FYNNEI. The CDR3 contains 15 residues. Written as DNA, the CDR3 is TGTGCCAGCTTGTCTCTTGGAGGGCCGGCCGGGGAGCTGTTTTTT. Residues: CASLSLGGPAGELFF.

The table lists this clone with a count of one. The chain carries TRBV4-3 and TRBJ2-5; D perhaps matches TRBD2 (5 bases). The J call may be incorrect, as the DNA end agrees better with TRBJ2-7. The CDR3 length is 15 residues. Germline V gene data show CDR1 as LGHNA and CDR2 as YSLEER. The CDR3 protein is CASSQDEGSSYEQYF. The CDR3 bases are TGCGCCAGCAGCCAAGACGAGGGAAGCTCCTACGAGCAGTACTTC.

This clone was found once. The chain recombines TRBV12-5 with TRBJ2-7; 12 bases are a match to TRBD1. CDR3 size: 16 residues. J was trimmed by 4 bases and V by 0 bases; bases with no gene match: 4. The germline CDR1 and CDR2 sequences are LGHNT and FRNRAP. The CDR3 bases are TGTGCTAGTGGTTTGGTACGGGGACAGGGGGCTTACGAGCAGTACTTC. Its translation is CASGLVRGQGAYEQYF. Using reference TRBV12-5 and TRBJ2-7 for the parts outside the CDR3, the full variable domain is DARVTQTPRHKVTEMGQEVTMRCQPILGHNTVFWYRQTMMQGLELLAYFRNRAPLDDSGMPKDRFSAEMPDATLATLKIQPSEPRDSAVYFCASGLVRGQGAYEQYFGPGTRLTVT.

The V gene is TRBV14, the J gene TRBJ1-3; D unclear. CDR3 length: 13 residues. CDR1 is SGHDN, CDR2 FVKESK, per germline. Between the trimmed V and J ends, which lost 7 bases and 2 bases, there was a span of 9 bases. For the CDR3, the DNA is TGTGCCAGCAACCTTGGGCCTGGAAACACCATATATTTT. Protein product: CASNLGPGNTIYF.

The chain employs TRBV7-2 and TRBJ2-2, with D possibly TRBD2 on 5 matching bases. The CDR3 loop spans 14 amino acids. Trimming took off 5 bases at V and 6 bases at J, with 13 bases between the two ends. In germline, CDR1 is SGHTA, CDR2 FQGNSA. CDR3 residues: CASSPRSGSGELFF. The CDR3 DNA reads TGTGCCAGCAGCCCGAGGTCGGGGTCCGGGGAGCTGTTTTTT. Full variable domain (rest looked up from reference TRBV7-2 and TRBJ2-2): GAGVSQSPSNKVTEKGKDVELRCDPISGHTALYWYRQSLGQGLEFLIYFQGNSAPDKSGLPSDRFSAERTGGSVSTLTIQRTQQEDSAVYLCASSPRSGSGELFFGEGSRLTVL.

This clone was seen only a few times. CDR3 nucleotide sequence: TGTGCCAGCAGCTTAGATTGTATGGCCCCCGTCTCCTACGAGCAGTACTTC. Amino acid sequence: CASSLDCMAPVSYEQYF. This chain links TRBV11-3 with TRBJ2-7; D is ambiguous. This CDR3 comprises 17 residues. V lost 0 bases to trimming and J lost 0 bases, with 15 bases between them. Germline V lookup: CDR1 SGHNT, CDR2 YENEEA.

V is TRBV5-1 and J is TRBJ2-3; 11 bases line up with TRBD2. Germline CDR1 and CDR2: SGHRS and YFSETQ. The trim removed 4 bases at V and 0 bases at J, leaving 4 bases unmatched. There are 16 residues in the CDR3. The CDR3 is CASSSGLAGSTDTQYF. CDR3 sequence (DNA): TGCGCCAGCAGCAGTGGACTAGCGGGTAGCACAGATACGCAGTATTTT.

The CDR3, as DNA: TGTGCCAGCAGCTTAGCAGCAGGGGATTCCTACGAGCAGTACTTC. The encoded protein is CASSLAAGDSYEQYF. V usage is TRBV11-3 and J usage is TRBJ2-7; possible D gene TRBD1, 6 bases. The germline gives CDR1 SGHNT, CDR2 YENEEA. V gave up 1 base and J gave up 1 base, with 11 bases separating them. This CDR3 region has 15 residues.

This rearrangement joins TRBV19 to TRBJ1-1, with 9 bases that match TRBD1. CDR1 and CDR2 (germline): LNHDA, SQIVND (reference sequence). Trimming cost V 5 bases and J 10 bases; bases outside gene matches: 11. CDR3 length equals 14 residues. The CDR3 loop is CASSPRDRVGRAFF. For the CDR3, the DNA is TGTGCCAGTAGTCCACGGGACAGGGTTGGGAGAGCTTTCTTT.

The chain is built from TRBV4-1 and TRBJ1-2; 8 nucleotides align to TRBD1. The junction had 7 bases not matched to a gene; V was cut back by 4 bases and J by 3 bases. Germline loops: CDR1 MGHRA, CDR2 YSYEKL. The CDR3 covers 15 residues. Written as DNA, the CDR3 is TGCGCCAGCAGCCCACCCCTACAGGGGGACTATGGCTACACCTTC. Residues: CASSPPLQGDYGYTF.

J is TRBJ1-6 and V is TRBV19, with 7 positions matching TRBD1. V lost 8 bases to trimming and J lost 4 bases; unmatched junction nucleotides: 5. From germline, CDR1 is LNHDA and CDR2 SQIVND (reference sequence). This CDR3 comprises 14 residues. The CDR3 reads CASRDRGYNSPLHF. The CDR3, as DNA: TGTGCCAGTCGGGACAGAGGATATAATTCACCCCTCCACTTT.

V gene TRBV6-5 combines with J gene TRBJ2-7; D is perhaps TRBD1 (5 bases). The V gene lost 6 bases and the J gene lost 3 bases, with 12 bases spanning the gap. Per the germline V gene, CDR1 is MNHEY and CDR2 is SVGAGI. The CDR3 runs 13 residues. The CDR3 reads CASRRSTVYEQYF. The CDR3 DNA reads TGTGCCAGCAGACGCTCGACAGTCTACGAGCAGTACTTC.

The rearrangement uses TRBV9 and TRBJ2-3; 9 bases fit TRBD2. Trimming cost V 4 bases and J 4 bases; bases outside gene matches: 13. CDR1 is SGDLS, CDR2 YYNGEE, per germline. CDR3 size: 17 residues. CDR3 residues: CASSSPDLAGAADTQYF. Here the CDR3 DNA reads TGTGCCAGCAGCTCACCCGATTTAGCGGGAGCTGCAGATACGCAGTATTTT.

The chain links TRBV7-2 to TRBJ1-1; 12 bases agree with TRBD1. Germline-derived CDR1 and CDR2 are SGHTA and FQGNSA. Trimming took 1 base from V and 5 from J; bases not matched to a gene: 14. The CDR3 contains 19 residues. The CDR3 nucleotides are TGTGCCAGCAGCTTAGGGGGTCCGGGACAGGGGGCTTGGGGAACTGAAGCTTTCTTT. Translated, it gives CASSLGGPGQGAWGTEAFF.

The chain combines TRBV5-8 with TRBJ2-5; D gene ambiguous. This CDR3 spans 11 amino acids. Trimming took 1 base from V and 7 from J, leaving 5 bases between them. CDR1 and CDR2 from the germline V gene are SGHTS and YDEGEE. The CDR3 reads CASSLIGTQYF. The CDR3 nucleotides read TGTGCCAGCAGCTTGATCGGGACCCAGTACTTC.

J is TRBJ2-7 and V is TRBV18; D may be TRBD2 (6 bases). In germline, CDR1 is KGHSH, CDR2 LQKENI. Trimming pared 1 base from V and 6 bases from J, leaving 7 bases between. The CDR3 extends over 12 amino acids. Here the CDR3 DNA reads TGTGCCAGCTCACCACTGGGGGGCGAGCAGTACTTC. Protein: CASSPLGGEQYF.

J is TRBJ1-1 and V is TRBV2; TRBD1 matches 7 bases. This CDR3 spans 11 amino acids. Germline CDR1 SNHLY, CDR2 FYNNEI. Unmatched junction bases numbered 1, after V lost 4 bases and J lost 8 bases. CDR3 bases: TGTGCCAGCAGTGGGGGACAGGAAGCTTTCTTT. This codes for CASSGGQEAFF.

The CDR3 DNA follows: TGTGCCAGCTCACCAACGGTTTACTCCTACGAGCAGTACTTC. Translating gives CASSPTVYSYEQYF. This chain links TRBV18 with TRBJ2-7, with unresolved D. Per the germline V gene, CDR1 is KGHSH and CDR2 is LQKENI. The V end lost 2 bases, the J end lost 0 bases, and 8 bases lay between the germline ends. The CDR3 loop spans 14 amino acids.

This sequence joins TRBV25-1 and TRBJ2-7; D is perhaps TRBD2 (5 bases). There are 13 residues in the CDR3. Germline CDR1 is MGHDK and CDR2 is SYGVNS. V was cut by 1 base and J by 7 bases, with 11 bases left in between. CDR3 in amino acids: CASSEWQRSEQYF. As DNA, the CDR3 is TGTGCCAGCAGTGAATGGCAGCGGAGTGAGCAGTACTTC.

This chain connects TRBV19 to TRBJ1-2, with D unclear. Germline CDR1 and CDR2: LNHDA and SQIVND (reference sequence). V was clipped by 4 bases and J by 7 bases, with 7 bases between them. The CDR3 length is 11 residues. The CDR3 coding sequence is TGTGCCAGTAGTAAGACTCGTGGCTACACCTTC. This gives the protein CASSKTRGYTF.

The genes are TRBV19 and TRBJ1-3; possibly TRBD1 for D (6 bases). The CDR3 spans 15 residues. Germline values: CDR1 LNHDA, CDR2 SQIVND (reference sequence). Between the trimmed V and J ends, which lost 0 bases and 2 bases, there was a span of 8 bases. The CDR3 is CASSIDSGAGNTIYF. As DNA, the CDR3 is TGTGCCAGTAGTATAGATTCAGGGGCTGGAAACACCATATATTTT.

This chain uses TRBV19 with TRBJ1-1; 9 bases map to TRBD1. V shed 9 bases, J shed 0 bases, and the junction held 11 bases outside the gene matches. The CDR3 is made up of 16 amino acids. CDR1 and CDR2 (germline): LNHDA, SQIVND (reference sequence). CDR3 sequence: CASSGTGTFMNTEAFF. CDR3 sequence (DNA): TGTGCCAGCTCCGGGACAGGGACGTTTATGAACACTGAAGCTTTCTTT.

The rearrangement links TRBV4-1 to TRBJ2-2, with D perhaps TRBD2 (6 bases). CDR1 and CDR2 (germline): MGHRA, YSYEKL. The CDR3 loop spans 17 amino acids. Trimming left V 0 bases short and J 0 bases short, with 11 bases between. CDR3 in amino acids: CASSQDPGLANTGELFF. The CDR3 coding sequence is TGCGCCAGCAGCCAAGATCCGGGACTCGCGAACACCGGGGAGCTGTTTTTT.

The V call is TRBV6-6, the J call TRBJ1-5, with D perhaps TRBD1 (5 bases). V lost 2 bases and J 7 bases, leaving 15 bases between the germline ends. From germline, CDR1 is MNHNY and CDR2 SVGAGI (reference sequence). This CDR3 spans 15 amino acids. Written as DNA, the CDR3 is TGTGCCAGCAGTTACCCACCGGGGGTGGGGCAGCCCCAGCATTTT. Translation: CASSYPPGVGQPQHF.

This sequence joins TRBV4-3 and TRBJ2-1; perhaps TRBD2 as D (5 bases). The CDR3 totals 14 residues. CDR1 is LGHNA, CDR2 YSLEER, per germline. The V and J ends lost 2 bases and 6 bases respectively, with 11 bases between them. The CDR3 sequence is CASSQRMTTNEQFF. CDR3 nucleotide sequence: TGCGCCAGCAGCCAAAGGATGACTACCAATGAGCAGTTCTTC.

This chain joins TRBV10-3 and TRBJ1-6; 7 nucleotides align to TRBD1. Per germline, CDR1 ENHRY and CDR2 SYGVKD. The CDR3 is 13 amino acids. Trimming removed 8 bases from V and 9 bases from J; junction bases left unmatched: 7. In DNA, the CDR3 is TGTGCCATCTCCATCCGACAGGGTTCACCCCTCCACTTT. Its protein product is CAISIRQGSPLHF.

The genes are TRBV19 and TRBJ1-6; 10 bases line up with TRBD1. Germline CDR1 LNHDA, CDR2 SQIVND (reference sequence). This CDR3 comprises 14 residues. V lost 6 bases to trimming and J lost 9 bases; unmatched junction nucleotides: 5. The CDR3 nucleotides read TGTGCCAGTAGCCTCGGACAGGGGGTTTCACCCCTCCACTTT. It encodes CASSLGQGVSPLHF.

The V call is TRBV25-1, the J call TRBJ1-2, with D uncertain. This CDR3 has 16 amino acids. In germline, CDR1 is MGHDK, CDR2 SYGVNS. Trimming removed 6 bases at V and 0 bases at J, with 17 bases between. DNA for the CDR3: TGTGCCAGCAGCTCGCTGCGGAGTGAGTCTAACTATGGCTACACCTTC. This encodes CASSSLRSESNYGYTF.

The V and J genes are TRBV5-4 and TRBJ2-3; 7 positions match TRBD1. The V and J ends lost 2 bases and 4 bases, in that order; junction bases with no gene match: 7. Germline loops: CDR1 SGHNT, CDR2 YYREEE (reference sequence). The CDR3 contains 15 residues. CDR3 amino acids: CASSLEGALPDTQYF. In nucleotides, the CDR3 is TGTGCCAGCAGCTTAGAGGGGGCGCTTCCAGATACGCAGTATTTT. The full variable domain, rest sourced from reference TRBV5-4 and TRBJ2-3, is ETGVTQSPTHLIKTRGQQVTLRCSSQSGHNTVSWYQQALGQGPQFIFQYYREEENGRGNFPPRFSGLQFPNYSSELNVNALELDDSALYLCASSLEGALPDTQYFGPGTRLTVL.